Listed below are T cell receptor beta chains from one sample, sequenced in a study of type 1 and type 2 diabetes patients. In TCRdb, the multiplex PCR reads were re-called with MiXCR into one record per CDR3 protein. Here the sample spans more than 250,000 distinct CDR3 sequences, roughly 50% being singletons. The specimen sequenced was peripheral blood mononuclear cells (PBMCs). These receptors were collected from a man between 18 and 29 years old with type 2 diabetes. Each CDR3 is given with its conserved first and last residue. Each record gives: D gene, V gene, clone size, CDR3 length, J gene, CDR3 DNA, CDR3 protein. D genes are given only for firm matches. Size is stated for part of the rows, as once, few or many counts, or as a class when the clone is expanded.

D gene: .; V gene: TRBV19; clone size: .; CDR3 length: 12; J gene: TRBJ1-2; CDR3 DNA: TGTGCCAGTATGAGGGATTACTATGGCTACACCTTC; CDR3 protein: CASMRDYYGYTF
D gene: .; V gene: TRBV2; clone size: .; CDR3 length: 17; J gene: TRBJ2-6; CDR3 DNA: TGTGCCAGTCGGGGGGGACAGGCCCCCAGGGGGGCCAACGTCCTGACTTTC; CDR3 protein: CASRGGQAPRGANVLTF
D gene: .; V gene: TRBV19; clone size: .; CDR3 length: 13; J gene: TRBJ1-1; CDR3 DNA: TGTGCCAGTAGTGATTTCTTGAACACTGAAGCTTTCTTT; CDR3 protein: CASSDFLNTEAFF
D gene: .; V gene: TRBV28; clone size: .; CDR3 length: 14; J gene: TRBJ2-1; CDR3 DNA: TGTGCCAGCAGGAGGACTGACTCCTACAATGAGCAGTTCTTC; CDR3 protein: CASRRTDSYNEQFF
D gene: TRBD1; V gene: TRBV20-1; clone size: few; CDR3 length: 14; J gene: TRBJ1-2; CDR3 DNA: TGCAGTGCCATTCCCGGGACAGGGAACTATGGCTACACCTTC; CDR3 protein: CSAIPGTGNYGYTF
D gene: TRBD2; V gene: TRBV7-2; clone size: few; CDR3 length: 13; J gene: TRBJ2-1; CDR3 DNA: TGTGCCAGCGCCTCGTCTAGCGGGAATGAGCAGTTCTTC; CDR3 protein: CASASSSGNEQFF
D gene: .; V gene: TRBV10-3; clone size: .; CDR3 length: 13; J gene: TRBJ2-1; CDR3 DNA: TGTGCCATCGGGGGATCGGCCTACAATGAGCAGTTCTTC; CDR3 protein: CAIGGSAYNEQFF
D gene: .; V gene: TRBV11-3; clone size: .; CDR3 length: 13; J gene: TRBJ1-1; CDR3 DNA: TGTGCCAGCAGCTTAGGGGCGGGCACTGAAGCTTTCTTT; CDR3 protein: CASSLGAGTEAFF
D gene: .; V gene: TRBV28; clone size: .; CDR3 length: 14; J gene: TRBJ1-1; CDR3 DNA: TGTGCCAGCAGTTACAGGGCAATGAACACTGAAGCTTTCTTT; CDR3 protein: CASSYRAMNTEAFF
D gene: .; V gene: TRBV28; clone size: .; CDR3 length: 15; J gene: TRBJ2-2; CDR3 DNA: TGTGCCAGCAGTTTTCCCACAGAGAACACCGGGGAGCTGTTTTTT; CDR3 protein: CASSFPTENTGELFF
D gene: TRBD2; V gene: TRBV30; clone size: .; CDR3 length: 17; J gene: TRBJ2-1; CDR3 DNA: TGTGCCTGGAGTCGGGCTCTAGCGGGAGGGGGGGACAATGAGCAGTTCTTC; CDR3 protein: CAWSRALAGGGDNEQFF
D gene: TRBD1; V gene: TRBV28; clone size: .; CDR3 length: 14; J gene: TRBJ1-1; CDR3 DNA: TGTGCCAGAAGTTTATTCAGGGGGCACACTGAAGCTTTCTTT; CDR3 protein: CARSLFRGHTEAFF
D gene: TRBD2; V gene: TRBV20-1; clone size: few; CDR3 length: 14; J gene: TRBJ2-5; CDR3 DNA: TGCAGTGCTGTCCTTAGCGGGTACCAAGAGACCCAGTACTTC; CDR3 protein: CSAVLSGYQETQYF
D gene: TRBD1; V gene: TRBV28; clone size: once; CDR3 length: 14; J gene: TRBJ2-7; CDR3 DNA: TGTGCCATCAGTGTTGGGGACAGATCTTACGAGCAGTACTTC; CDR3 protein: CAISVGDRSYEQYF
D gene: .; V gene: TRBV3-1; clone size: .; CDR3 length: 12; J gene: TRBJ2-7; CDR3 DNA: TGTGCCAGCAGCCAAGATGGGAACGAGCAGTACTTC; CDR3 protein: CASSQDGNEQYF
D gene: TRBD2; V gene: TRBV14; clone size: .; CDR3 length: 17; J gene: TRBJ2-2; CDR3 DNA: TGTGCCAGCAGCTACGGGACTAGCGGGAGGGCCCTCGGGGAGCTGTTTTTT; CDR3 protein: CASSYGTSGRALGELFF
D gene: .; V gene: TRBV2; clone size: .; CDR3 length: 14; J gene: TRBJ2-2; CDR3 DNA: TGTGCCAGCAGTGGACAGGTCGACACCGGGGAGCTGTTTTTT; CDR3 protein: CASSGQVDTGELFF
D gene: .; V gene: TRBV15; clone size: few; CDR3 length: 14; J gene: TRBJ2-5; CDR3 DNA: TGTGCCACCAGCAGAGACCTAGGTGTAGAGACCCAGTACTTC; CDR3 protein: CATSRDLGVETQYF
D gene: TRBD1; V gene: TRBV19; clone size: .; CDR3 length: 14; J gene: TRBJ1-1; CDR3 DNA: TGTGCCAGTACCCCCGGGACAGGTCACACTGAAGCTTTCTTT; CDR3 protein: CASTPGTGHTEAFF
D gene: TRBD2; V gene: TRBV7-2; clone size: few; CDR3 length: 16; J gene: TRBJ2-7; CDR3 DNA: TGTGCCAGCAGCTTAGTCGGGCGACTAGCCTCGGGCGAGCAGTACTTC; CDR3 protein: CASSLVGRLASGEQYF
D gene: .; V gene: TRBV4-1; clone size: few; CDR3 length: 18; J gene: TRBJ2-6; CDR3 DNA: TGCGCCAGCAGCCAAGCTCCCCACTCAAGCTCTGGGGCCAACGTCCTGACTTTC; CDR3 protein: CASSQAPHSSSGANVLTF
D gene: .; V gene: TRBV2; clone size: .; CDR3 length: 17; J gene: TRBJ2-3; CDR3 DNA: TGTGCCAGCAGTGCCCCAAGGATGGTATATAGCACAGATACGCAGTATTTT; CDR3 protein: CASSAPRMVYSTDTQYF
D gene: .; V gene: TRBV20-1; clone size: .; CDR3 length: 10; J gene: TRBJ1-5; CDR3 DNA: TGCAGTGCTAGGGGACAGCCCCAGCATTTT; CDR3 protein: CSARGQPQHF
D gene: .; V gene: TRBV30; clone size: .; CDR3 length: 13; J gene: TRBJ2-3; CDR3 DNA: TGTGCCTGGAGTATGGGGGCGGGAGATACGCAGTATTTT; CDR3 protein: CAWSMGAGDTQYF
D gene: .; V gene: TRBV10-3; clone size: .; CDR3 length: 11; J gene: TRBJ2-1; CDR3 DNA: TGTGCCATCAGTGGAGGTTCCGAGCAGTTCTTC; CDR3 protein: CAISGGSEQFF
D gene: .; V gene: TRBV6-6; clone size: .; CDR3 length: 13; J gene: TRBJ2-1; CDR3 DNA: TGTGCCAGCACGGCAAATAGCTACAATGAGCAGTTCTTC; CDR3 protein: CASTANSYNEQFF
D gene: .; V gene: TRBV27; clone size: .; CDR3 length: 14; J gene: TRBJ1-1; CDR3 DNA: TGTGCCAGCAGTTCCAACCCGGGACGGACAGAAGCTTTCTTT; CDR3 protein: CASSSNPGRTEAFF
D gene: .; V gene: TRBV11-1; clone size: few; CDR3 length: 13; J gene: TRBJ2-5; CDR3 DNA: TGTGCCAGCACCCCGGCTTGGTGGGAGACCCAGTACTTC; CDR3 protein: CASTPAWWETQYF
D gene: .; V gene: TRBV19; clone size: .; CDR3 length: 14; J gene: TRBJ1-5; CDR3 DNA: TGTGCCAGTAGTATAGGGACAGACTATCAGTCCCAGCATTTT; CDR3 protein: CASSIGTDYQSQHF
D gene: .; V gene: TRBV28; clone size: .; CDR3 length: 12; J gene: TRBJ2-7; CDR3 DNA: TGTGCCAGCACCCCGGGGGCAGACGAGCAGTACTTC; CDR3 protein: CASTPGADEQYF
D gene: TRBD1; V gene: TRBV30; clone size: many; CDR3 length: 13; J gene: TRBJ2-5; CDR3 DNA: TGTGCCTGGATCCTGGGGACAGGGAAGACCCAGTACTTC; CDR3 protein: CAWILGTGKTQYF
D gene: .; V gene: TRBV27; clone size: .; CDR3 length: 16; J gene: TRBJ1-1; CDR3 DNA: TGTGCCAGCAGTTTATCCAGGGGTCTTATGAACACTGAAGCTTTCTTT; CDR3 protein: CASSLSRGLMNTEAFF
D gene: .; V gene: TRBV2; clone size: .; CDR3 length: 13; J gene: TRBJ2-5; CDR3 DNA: TGTGCCAGCAGTGAAGCCATGTGGGAGACCCAGTACTTC; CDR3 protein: CASSEAMWETQYF
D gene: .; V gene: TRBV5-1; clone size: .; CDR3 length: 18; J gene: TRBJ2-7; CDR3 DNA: TGCGCCAGCAGCTCGACAGGGGTCAGGGCGGGAGTCGATTTCGAGCAGTACTTC; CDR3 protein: CASSSTGVRAGVDFEQYF
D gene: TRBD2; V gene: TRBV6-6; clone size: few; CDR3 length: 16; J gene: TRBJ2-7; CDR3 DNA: TGTGCCAGCAGCTTACTTAGACTAGCGGGATTCTACGAGCAGTACTTC; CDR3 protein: CASSLLRLAGFYEQYF
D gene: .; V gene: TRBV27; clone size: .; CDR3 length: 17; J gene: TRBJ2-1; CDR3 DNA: TGTGCCAGCACCGGCGGTCGTCTAGCGAGGGGGGGCAATGAGCAGTTCTTC; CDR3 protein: CASTGGRLARGGNEQFF
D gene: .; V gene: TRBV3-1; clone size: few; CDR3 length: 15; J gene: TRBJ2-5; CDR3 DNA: TGTGCCAGCAGCCAAGAATTAGGCGTCCGGGAGACCCAGTACTTC; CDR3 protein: CASSQELGVRETQYF
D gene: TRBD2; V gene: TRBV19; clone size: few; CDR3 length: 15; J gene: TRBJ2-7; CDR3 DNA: TGTGCCAGTAGTATAGCACTAGCGGGAACCTACGAGCAGTACTTC; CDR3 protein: CASSIALAGTYEQYF
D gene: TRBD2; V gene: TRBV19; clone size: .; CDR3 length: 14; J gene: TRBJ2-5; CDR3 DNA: TGTGCCACCGCACCCAGCGGGGTGGTAGAGACCCAGTACTTC; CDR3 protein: CATAPSGVVETQYF
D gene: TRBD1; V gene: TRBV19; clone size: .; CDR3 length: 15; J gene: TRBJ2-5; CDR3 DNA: TGTGCCAGCAGACAGGGGACGGGGCTAGCAGAGACCCAGTACTTC; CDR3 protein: CASRQGTGLAETQYF
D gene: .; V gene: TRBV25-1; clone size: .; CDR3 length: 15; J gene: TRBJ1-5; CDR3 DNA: TGTGCCAGCAGTGAACTCCCGAGGAGCAATCAGCCCCAGCATTTT; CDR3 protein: CASSELPRSNQPQHF
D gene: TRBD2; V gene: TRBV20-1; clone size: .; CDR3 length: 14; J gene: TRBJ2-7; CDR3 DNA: TGCAGTGCTCGGGTTAGCGGGAGCCTAAACGAGCAGTACTTC; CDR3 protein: CSARVSGSLNEQYF
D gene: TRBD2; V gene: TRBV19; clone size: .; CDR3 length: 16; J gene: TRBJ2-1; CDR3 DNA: TGTGCCAGTAGTAAGGAGAGCGGGAGCCACGTCAATGAGCAGTTCTTC; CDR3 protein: CASSKESGSHVNEQFF
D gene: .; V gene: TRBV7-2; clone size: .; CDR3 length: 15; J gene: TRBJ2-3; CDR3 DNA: TGTGCCAGCAGCCAAGGCGGGCTATCCACAGATACGCAGTATTTT; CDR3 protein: CASSQGGLSTDTQYF
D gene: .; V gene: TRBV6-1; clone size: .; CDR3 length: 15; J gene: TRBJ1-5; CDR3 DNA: TGTGCCAGCAGCGAGTGGGTAGGGAGCAATCAGCCCCAGCATTTT; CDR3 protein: CASSEWVGSNQPQHF